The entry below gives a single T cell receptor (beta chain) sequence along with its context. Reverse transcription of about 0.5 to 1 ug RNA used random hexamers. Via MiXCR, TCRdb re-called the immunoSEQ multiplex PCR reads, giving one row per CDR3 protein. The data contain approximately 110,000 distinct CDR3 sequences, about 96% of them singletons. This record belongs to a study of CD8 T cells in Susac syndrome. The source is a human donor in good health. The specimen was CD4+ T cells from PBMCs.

CDR3 coding DNA: TGTGCCAGCCTAGCAAGTGGGAGTTACAATGAGCAGTTCTTC. It yields the protein CASLASGSYNEQFF. The rearrangement joins TRBV6-5 to TRBJ2-1, with D possibly TRBD2 on 5 matching bases. The V end was cut by 8 bases, the J end by 4 bases, with 15 bases between. CDR3 size: 14 residues. In germline, CDR1 is MNHEY, CDR2 SVGAGI.